Included here is one TCR beta chain sequence, with context. In the original processing: Amplification from reference gene primers served as the basis for estimated nucleated cell counts. Assay used: immunoSEQ multiplex PCR; TCRdb lists only in-frame clones, some missing. That table is the source of V, J and clone size, and D and trimming were worked out from the DNA. The sample shows about 160,000 clones, approximately 88% of them seen only once. The sample originates from a study of blood T cell repertoires in COVID-19. The wider study: PBMCs, B-cell-depleted T cells, or T cells were the source of the cDNA or gDNA that made up the material.

The CDR3 has 13 residues. Germline values: CDR1 SNHLY, CDR2 FYNNEI. The J segment lost 10 bases and the V segment lost 9 bases, leaving 7 bases of the junction unmatched. This clonotype was sampled from a woman in her fifties or sixties who had recovered from COVID-19. The chain links TRBV2 to TRBJ1-6; 9 bases line up with TRBD1. The sequencing input was peripheral blood. CDR3 nucleotide sequence: TGTGCCAGTAGGACAGGGGTAGCATCACCCCTCCACTTT. Amino acids: CASRTGVASPLHF.